Each of the 2 T cell receptor beta chains below was sequenced from the same sample in a study of shared T cell receptors in the human thymus. Sequencing was performed with immunoSEQ multiplex PCR; in TCRdb, only in-frame clones are kept and a portion is missing. The profile shows about 540,000 clones, around 78% of them singletons. The same sample was also studied in work on human thymus T cells.

The sequencing sample was made of thymocytes. All receptors derive from a boy under two years old with a congenital heart defect.

The chain couples TRBV6-5 to TRBJ2-3; a weak D match, TRBD2 (7 bases). The CDR3 loop spans 13 amino acids. Germline CDR1 is MNHEY and CDR2 is SVGAGI. Trimming removed 4 bases from V and 5 bases from J, with 10 bases in between. The CDR3 DNA reads TGTGCCAGCAGTTTCGGGGGGCGAGATACGCAGTATTTT. Its translation is CASSFGGRDTQYF.

This chain connects TRBV29-1 to TRBJ2-1; 13 bases fit TRBD2. After removal of 6 bases from V and 8 bases from J, the junction contained 7 bases not matched to a gene. Germline CDR1 and CDR2: SQVTM and ANQGSEA. This CDR3 comprises 14 residues. CDR3 DNA sequence: TGCAGCGTGGCTGGACTAGCGGGAGCCGATGAGCAGTTCTTC. The encoded protein is CSVAGLAGADEQFF.